Reported below is one T cell receptor (beta chain). Its antigen is not identified. Additional DNA sequences in this sample encode the identical CDR3. The PCR employed 60 Vbeta primers together with 13 Jbeta primers. Generated by immunoSEQ multiplex PCR, the TCRdb table keeps only in-frame clones and is missing some. The data contain 180,000 or so clones, about four fifths of them singletons. V was shortened by 0 bases and J by 4 bases, with 7 bases between the two germline ends. Germline V CDR1 and CDR2: MNHEY, SVGAGI. The length of the CDR3 is 14 residues. Donors in the study were healthy people who gave bone marrow. The data stem from a study of cytomegalovirus exposure and HLA in healthy donors. Findings of the study overall: An analysis done earlier found most TCR beta V segments productive about 90% or about 30% of the time. Later analysis demonstrated an association between a missense DCLRE1C variant and TCR beta V- and J-gene trimming.

Sequenced input: PBMCs. The chain employs TRBV6-5 and TRBJ1-5; D gene uncertain. This receptor was taken from a male donor in good health and CMV-seronegative. The CDR3 nucleotides read TGTGCCAGCAGTTACTCCGCCGGGAATCAGCCCCAGCATTTT. Amino acid sequence: CASSYSAGNQPQHF.